The rows below give T cell receptor beta chains drawn from one sample of a study of blood T cells in healthy people across ages. MiXCR was run by TCRdb on the 5' RACE reads, yielding one entry per CDR3 protein. The data show 1.5 million to 2 million distinct CDR3 sequences, with 30% to 40% seen just once and more than 20% held by the top ten. Material: blood. These TCRs come from a human donor in good health. Both conserved end residues are part of each CDR3. D genes are given only for firm matches. Rows give clone size only sometimes, using once, few, many, or a class for an expanded clone.

d_gene	abundance	v_gene	j_gene	CDR3nt	CDR3aa
TRBD2	.	TRBV29-1	TRBJ2-3	TGCAGCGTCCTAGCGGGGGGGTCGGATACGCAGTATTTT	CSVLAGGSDTQYF
.	.	TRBV20-1	TRBJ2-7	TGCAGTGCTAGACCCTCGAGACTCGCCTACGAGCAGTACTTC	CSARPSRLAYEQYF
TRBD2	few	TRBV20-1	TRBJ2-3	TGCAGTGCTAGCCAGACTAGCGGGACAGCAGATACGCAGTATTTT	CSASQTSGTADTQYF
.	.	TRBV29-1	TRBJ2-1	TGCAGCGCCTTGACAGGCCACAATGAGCAGTTCTTC	CSALTGHNEQFF
.	few	TRBV20-1	TRBJ1-6	TGCAGTGCTCAGTGGGGGCAGCACAATTCACCCCTCCACTTT	CSAQWGQHNSPLHF
.	many	TRBV29-1	TRBJ1-2	TGCAGCGTTGAAACCGACAGGACCAACTATGGCTACACCTTC	CSVETDRTNYGYTF
.	few	TRBV11-2	TRBJ2-2	TGTGCCAGCAGCTTATTCCCTGTAGGAGGGTCTAGGACCGGGGAGCTGTTTTTT	CASSLFPVGGSRTGELFF
.	few	TRBV29-1	TRBJ2-3	TGCAGCGTTGGGCCCATAGTCACAGATACGCAGTATTTT	CSVGPIVTDTQYF
TRBD2	.	TRBV6-2/TRBV6-3	TRBJ2-5	TGTGCCAGCAGTTACGGAGGACTAGCGGAACAAGAGACCCAGTACTTC	CASSYGGLAEQETQYF
.	few	TRBV6-5	TRBJ2-1	TGTGCCAGCAGTTACTCTTGGGGGGACTCCCCAAATGAGCAGTTCTTC	CASSYSWGDSPNEQFF
.	.	TRBV5-1	TRBJ1-5	TGCGCCAGCAGCATCTCAGGTCTCCGGAATCAGCCCCAGCATTTT	CASSISGLRNQPQHF
.	.	TRBV2	TRBJ2-1	TGTGCCAGCAGTCCCGGGGTAACCTACAATGAGCAGTTCTTC	CASSPGVTYNEQFF
TRBD1	.	TRBV12-3/TRBV12-4	TRBJ1-2	TGTGCCAGCAGTCCGACAGGGGGGTTTGTAGGATATGGCTACACCTTC	CASSPTGGFVGYGYTF
TRBD2	.	TRBV11-2	TRBJ2-2	TGTGCCAGCAGCGAAAGCGGGGGATACACCGGGGAGCTGTTTTTT	CASSESGGYTGELFF
.	few	TRBV11-2	TRBJ1-2	TGTGCCAGCAGCGAGAACAGGGTGTTGTCGAGTGGCTACACCTTC	CASSENRVLSSGYTF
.	few	TRBV12-3/TRBV12-4	TRBJ1-1	TGTGCCAGCAGTTTGACAGCCGGAACTGAAGCTTTCTTT	CASSLTAGTEAFF
.	few	TRBV10-3	TRBJ2-5	TGTGCCATCAGTGACTCACAAGGACGAGGGTGGGAGACCCAGTACTTC	CAISDSQGRGWETQYF
TRBD2	few	TRBV29-1	TRBJ2-3	TGCAGCGTTCCGGGACTAGCGGGAGGAGAAGATACGCAGTATTTT	CSVPGLAGGEDTQYF
TRBD2	many	TRBV3-1	TRBJ2-1	TGTGCCAGCAGCTCCCATGGGTCCGGGGGGGATAACAATGAGCAGTTCTTC	CASSSHGSGGDNNEQFF
.	.	TRBV29-1	TRBJ2-5	TGCAGCGTTGATCTATTGCAAGAGACCCAGTACTTC	CSVDLLQETQYF
.	.	TRBV7-9	TRBJ2-2	TGTGCCAGCAGCTTACCGTCTCAGGGTTACACCGGGGAGCTGTTTTTT	CASSLPSQGYTGELFF
.	.	TRBV4-3	TRBJ2-7	TGCGCCAGCAGCCAAGAAATGGCGGGGGCTGTCTACGAGCAGTACTTC	CASSQEMAGAVYEQYF
.	.	TRBV20-1	TRBJ2-7	TGCAGTGCTAGAGATAGATTGGACCGGTCCTACGAGCAGTACTTC	CSARDRLDRSYEQYF
.	.	TRBV6-1	TRBJ2-5	TGTGCCAGCAGCCAGCCGCAGGGTGACCGACCAGAGACCCAGTACTTC	CASSQPQGDRPETQYF
TRBD1	.	TRBV6-1	TRBJ2-1	TGTGCCAGCAGAACCGGGACAGGATACAATGAGCAGTTCTTC	CASRTGTGYNEQFF
TRBD2	.	TRBV4-1	TRBJ2-7	TGCGCCAGCAGCCAAACCCCGTTGAGAGCGGGGGGCTGGAGCTCCTACGAGCAGTACTTC	CASSQTPLRAGGWSSYEQYF
.	few	TRBV27	TRBJ1-4	TGTGCCAGCAGTTTCTCCCGGATCAATGAAAAACTGTTTTTT	CASSFSRINEKLFF
.	.	TRBV12-3/TRBV12-4	TRBJ1-1	TGTGCCAGCATGATTAGGACGGAGAACACTGAAGCTTTCTTT	CASMIRTENTEAFF
.	.	TRBV7-9	TRBJ1-1	TGTGCCAGCAGCCTAAACTATGTGGGGGCTTTCTTT	CASSLNYVGAFF
TRBD2	few	TRBV2	TRBJ2-1	TGTGCCAGCAGTGATGAGCGGGGGCAGGGCAATGAGCAGTTCTTC	CASSDERGQGNEQFF
.	once	TRBV6-5	TRBJ2-1	TGTGCCAGCAGTTACTCTTCGCTCCTGGATGAGCGGTTCTTC	CASSYSSLLDERFF
TRBD2	.	TRBV9	TRBJ2-5	TGTGCCAGCAGCGACGGACTAGCGGGGAAAGAGACCCAGTACTTC	CASSDGLAGKETQYF
.	.	TRBV5-5	TRBJ1-1	TGTGCCAGCAGCCTAAGACAGGCAATGAACACTGAAGCTTTCTTT	CASSLRQAMNTEAFF
.	.	TRBV7-9	TRBJ2-5	TGTGCCAGCAGCTTACGTCCGGACTCACTCCAAGAGACCCAGTACTTC	CASSLRPDSLQETQYF
TRBD1	few	TRBV29-1	TRBJ2-7	TGCAGCGCGACCGGGACAGGGGGGGGCGAGCAGTACTTC	CSATGTGGGEQYF
TRBD2	.	TRBV9	TRBJ2-1	TGTGCCAGCAGCGTAGTGGGGGGTCAGCGGGGGATTTACAATGAGCAGTTCTTC	CASSVVGGQRGIYNEQFF
.	few	TRBV12-3/TRBV12-4	TRBJ2-7	TGTGCCAGCAGTTTAGCAACCCTCAGGGACGAGCAGTACTTC	CASSLATLRDEQYF
TRBD1	.	TRBV12-3/TRBV12-4	TRBJ1-2	TGTGCCAGCAGTCCCCCGACAGGGCTAAACTATGGCTACACCTTC	CASSPPTGLNYGYTF
TRBD2	few	TRBV6-2/TRBV6-3	TRBJ2-3	TGTGCCAGCAGTTACTCGACTAGCGGGGGTACGGATACGCAGTATTTT	CASSYSTSGGTDTQYF
.	.	TRBV6-2/TRBV6-3	TRBJ2-1	TGTGTCTCTTTACCCGGGCAGCCAGCCTACGAGCAGTTCTTC	CVSLPGQPAYEQFF
.	few	TRBV25-1	TRBJ2-2	TGTGCCAGCAGCCGCCCGGGATTCGGGGAGCTGTTTTTT	CASSRPGFGELFF
.	.	TRBV6-5	TRBJ2-7	TGTGCCAGCAGGGGGAACAGGGAATTATTCTCCTACGAGCAGTACTTC	CASRGNRELFSYEQYF
.	.	TRBV25-1	TRBJ2-7	TGTGCCAGCAGTGGCCAGGGAAGGGTTCGCGACGAGCAGTACTTC	CASSGQGRVRDEQYF
.	.	TRBV5-1	TRBJ2-7	TGCGCCAGCAGCCCGGGGGGGACAGGGAACCACGAGCAGTACTTC	CASSPGGTGNHEQYF
.	.	TRBV12-3/TRBV12-4	TRBJ2-7	TGTGCCAGCACCTCATCAGTCTACGAGCAGTACTTC	CASTSSVYEQYF
TRBD2	few	TRBV7-2	TRBJ2-7	TGTGCCAGCAGCTCCCCGACTAGCGGATTCTACGAGCAGTACTTC	CASSSPTSGFYEQYF
.	.	TRBV10-3	TRBJ2-5	TGTGCCATCAGAACACTAGCAGGAGAGACCCAGTACTTC	CAIRTLAGETQYF
.	few	TRBV28	TRBJ1-5	TGTGCCAGCAGTTTTACAGACTATAGCAATCAGCCCCAGCATTTT	CASSFTDYSNQPQHF
.	few	TRBV20-1	TRBJ2-1	TGCAGTGCTAGAGATGAAGGGGGGTCGGCGAACAATGAGCAGTTCTTC	CSARDEGGSANNEQFF